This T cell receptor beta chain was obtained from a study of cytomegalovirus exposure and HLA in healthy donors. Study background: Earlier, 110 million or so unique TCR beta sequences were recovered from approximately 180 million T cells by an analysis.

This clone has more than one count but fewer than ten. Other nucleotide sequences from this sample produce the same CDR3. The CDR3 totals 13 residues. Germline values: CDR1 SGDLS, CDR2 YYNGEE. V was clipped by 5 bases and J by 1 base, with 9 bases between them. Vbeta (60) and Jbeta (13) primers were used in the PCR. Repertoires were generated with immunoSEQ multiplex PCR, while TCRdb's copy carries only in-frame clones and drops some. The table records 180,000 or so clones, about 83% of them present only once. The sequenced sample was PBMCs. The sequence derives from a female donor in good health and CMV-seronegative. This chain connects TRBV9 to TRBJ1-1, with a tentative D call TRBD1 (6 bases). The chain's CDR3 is CASSGQQNTEAFF. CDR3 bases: TGTGCCAGCAGTGGACAGCAGAACACTGAAGCTTTCTTT.